One and the same sample provided the 26 T cell receptor beta chains below, sequenced in a study of cytomegalovirus exposure and HLA in healthy donors. Primers included in the PCR were 60 Vbeta and 13 Jbeta primers. Generated by immunoSEQ multiplex PCR, the TCRdb table keeps only in-frame clones and is missing some. The sample has some 80,000 clones, roughly 79% seen once. Specimen: PBMCs. The receptor source for this set is a man between 35 and 55 years old in good health and CMV-seronegative.

The chain has TRBV5-1 and TRBJ2-2; D uncertain. The CDR3 totals 16 residues. Germline CDR1 is SGHRS and CDR2 is YFSETQ. The germline V and J ends were trimmed by 4 bases and 0 bases, with 13 bases remaining between them. CDR3 coding DNA: TGCGCCAGCAGCAGTGGGCAACACGCGAACACCGGGGAGCTGTTTTTT. Its protein product is CASSSGQHANTGELFF.

The chain is built from TRBV7-8 and TRBJ2-7; no clear D gene. Germline CDR1 SGHVS, CDR2 FQNEAQ. The CDR3 loop spans 11 amino acids. Trimming removed 5 bases at V and 1 base at J, with 3 bases between. CDR3 residues: CASSPSYEQYF. The CDR3 bases are TGTGCCAGCAGCCCTTCCTACGAGCAGTACTTC.

The chain employs TRBV5-1 and TRBJ2-1; no definite D call. The CDR3 is 16 amino acids. V was cut by 1 base and J by 2 bases, with 13 bases left in between. Germline CDR1 is SGHRS and CDR2 is YFSETQ. The CDR3 DNA follows: TGCGCCAGCAGCTTGCAGGCGAACTCCGCCTACAATGAGCAGTTCTTC. Protein sequence: CASSLQANSAYNEQFF.

The table lists this clone with a count of one. The J gene is TRBJ2-7, the V gene TRBV11-2; tentative D call: TRBD2 (7 bases). Germline-derived CDR1 and CDR2 are SGHAT and FQNNGV. The ends were cut back, 8 bases at V and 0 bases at J, with 20 bases in the middle. The CDR3 has 16 amino acids. CDR3 sequence: CASAGEAGAVSYEQYF. In DNA form, the CDR3 reads TGTGCCAGCGCGGGGGAAGCAGGGGCCGTCTCCTACGAGCAGTACTTC.

The V and J genes are TRBV28 and TRBJ2-1; 12 nucleotides line up with TRBD2. J lost 5 bases, V lost 3 bases, and 5 bases had no gene match. This CDR3 comprises 16 residues. Germline-derived CDR1 and CDR2 are MDHEN and SYDVKM. CDR3 amino acids: CASSLVRLAGDNEQFF. DNA for the CDR3: TGTGCCAGCAGTTTGGTCCGACTAGCGGGGGACAATGAGCAGTTCTTC.

This rearrangement joins TRBV5-4 to TRBJ2-7, with D possibly TRBD2 on 6 matching bases. Germline values: CDR1 SGHNT, CDR2 YYREEE (reference sequence). This CDR3 has 14 residues. V lost 0 bases, J lost 4 bases, and 11 bases lay in between. The CDR3 DNA reads TGTGCCAGCAGCTTGGAAGCGGGTACTTACGAGCAGTACTTC. This sequence encodes CASSLEAGTYEQYF.

This rearrangement joins TRBV27 to TRBJ2-7, with D uncertain. V dropped 3 bases and J dropped 2 bases, with 8 bases sitting between them. Germline V gene lookup returns CDR1 MNHEY and CDR2 SMNVEV (reference sequence). This CDR3 comprises 13 residues. The CDR3 reads CASSLRHTYEQYF. CDR3 bases: TGTGCCAGCAGTTTGAGACATACCTACGAGCAGTACTTC.

This CDR3 reads CASSLTPTREETQYF. The DNA for the CDR3 is TGTGCCAGCAGCTTAACCCCAACTAGAGAAGAGACCCAGTACTTC. The genes are TRBV7-3 and TRBJ2-5, with D perhaps TRBD2 (5 bases). Per the germline V gene, CDR1 is SGHTA and CDR2 is FQGTGA. The CDR3 has 15 amino acids. V was trimmed by 0 bases and J by 3 bases, leaving 11 bases between them.

The chain carries TRBV7-3 and TRBJ2-7; D gene uncertain. Trimming took off 5 bases at V and 7 bases at J, with 12 bases between the two ends. The CDR3 runs 12 residues. Germline loops: CDR1 SGHTA, CDR2 FQGTGA. The CDR3 is CASSLTEEEQYF. CDR3 DNA: TGTGCCAGCAGCCTCACCGAGGAGGAGCAGTACTTC.

V and J are TRBV11-2 and TRBJ1-3, with a weak D call TRBD1 (6 bases). The germline CDR1 and CDR2 sequences are SGHAT and FQNNGV. Trimming shortened V by 1 base and J by 2 bases, and 9 bases separated the two germline ends. The CDR3 spans 15 residues. CDR3 DNA sequence: TGTGCCAGCAGCTTAGTGGGGGCTGCTGGAAACACCATATATTTT. It is translated as CASSLVGAAGNTIYF.

This sequence joins TRBV28 and TRBJ1-1; a weak D match, TRBD1 (5 bases). The V end lost 8 bases, the J end lost 0 bases, and 22 bases lay between the germline ends. The CDR3 is 17 residues long. Germline CDR1 MDHEN, CDR2 SYDVKM. The CDR3 sequence: CASPPLEGPTMNTEAFF. In nucleotides, the CDR3 is TGTGCCAGCCCCCCCTTGGAGGGGCCTACCATGAACACTGAAGCTTTCTTT.

The chain employs TRBV5-6 and TRBJ2-7; D is unresolved. Per the germline V gene, CDR1 is SGHDT and CDR2 is YYEEEE. The V gene lost 0 bases and the J gene lost 7 bases, with 23 bases spanning the gap. There are 17 residues in the CDR3. This CDR3 is CASSLGYGGGSYVEQYF. The CDR3 nucleotides are TGTGCCAGCAGCTTGGGCTACGGTGGCGGCTCCTACGTGGAGCAGTACTTC.

The chain employs TRBV5-5 and TRBJ1-2, with a possible D match to TRBD1 (5 bases). This CDR3 contains 13 residues. From germline, CDR1 is SGHKS and CDR2 YYEKEE (reference sequence). The V gene lost 2 bases and the J gene lost 8 bases, with 13 bases spanning the gap. The chain's CDR3 is CASSFGHREGYTF. CDR3 coding DNA: TGTGCCAGCAGCTTCGGACATCGAGAAGGCTACACCTTC.

This chain uses TRBV6-5 with TRBJ2-5, with 7 bases identical to TRBD1. The germline V gene has CDR1 MNHEY and CDR2 SVGAGI. After removal of 0 bases from V and 6 bases from J, the junction contained 7 bases not matched to a gene. CDR3 size: 15 residues. The CDR3 loop is CASSYSPQGRQTQYF. The DNA for the CDR3 is TGTGCCAGCAGTTACTCCCCACAGGGGCGGCAGACCCAGTACTTC.

The chain couples TRBV28 to TRBJ1-2; no clear D. Per the germline V gene, CDR1 is MDHEN and CDR2 is SYDVKM. The CDR3 is 13 residues long. V was cut by 6 bases and J by 4 bases, with 12 bases left in between. The CDR3 DNA reads as TGTGCCAGCAGCTTCCCCCCCGTCTATGGCTACACCTTC. It yields the protein CASSFPPVYGYTF.

The gene calls are TRBV29-1 and TRBJ2-5, with TRBD2 matching 9 bases. The CDR3 has 16 residues. Unmatched junction bases numbered 16, after V lost 6 bases and J lost 5 bases. Germline lookup yields CDR1 SQVTM and CDR2 ANQGSEA. This CDR3 reads CSVAMTSGGVGETQYF. CDR3 nucleotide sequence: TGCAGCGTCGCCATGACTAGCGGAGGGGTAGGGGAGACCCAGTACTTC.

This chain joins TRBV11-2 and TRBJ2-5, with D maybe TRBD2 (5 bases). The DNA end favors TRBJ2-7, so the J call may be wrong. The germline gives CDR1 SGHAT, CDR2 FQNNGV. The CDR3 loop spans 13 amino acids. The CDR3 loop is CASSFGSAYEQYF. The CDR3 bases are TGTGCCAGCAGCTTCGGTAGCGCGTACGAGCAGTACTTC.

The J gene is TRBJ1-1, the V gene TRBV29-1, with D possibly being TRBD1 (5 bases). The CDR3 covers 13 residues. Trimming removed 5 bases at V and 4 bases at J, with 14 bases between. Germline-derived CDR1 and CDR2 are SQVTM and ANQGSEA. The CDR3 nucleotides read TGCAGCGTTACCCGTGACAGATTCACTGAAGCTTTCTTT. Protein sequence: CSVTRDRFTEAFF.

In DNA form, the CDR3 reads TGCGCCAGCAGCCGAGGGGGGGCGGGAGCGACCTCCTACAATGAGCAGTTCTTC. Translating it yields CASSRGGAGATSYNEQFF. The chain is built from TRBV4-1 and TRBJ2-1; tentative D call: TRBD2 (7 bases). Germline loops: CDR1 MGHRA, CDR2 YSYEKL. The CDR3 extends over 18 amino acids. Trimming removed 4 bases at V and 0 bases at J, with 19 bases between.

Concerning this clone: Germline is not matched at one junction end, which may reflect a read error. Other DNA sequences in the same sample also yield this CDR3. J is TRBJ2-3 and V is TRBV4-1; no definite D call. This CDR3 spans 13 amino acids. Germline assignment: CDR1 MGHRA and CDR2 YSYEKL. CDR3 in DNA: TGCGCTAGCAGCCAAATAATATTTGATACGCAGTATTTT. It is translated as CASSQIIFDTQYF.

The chain links TRBV11-2 to TRBJ1-4, with 10 nucleotides matching TRBD1. V dropped 5 bases and J dropped 9; count of bases not matched to a gene: 6. CDR1 SGHAT and CDR2 FQNNGV come from the germline V gene. The CDR3 has 14 amino acids. CDR3: CASSPDRGMQKLFF. CDR3 DNA sequence: TGTGCCAGCAGCCCGGACAGGGGGATGCAAAAACTGTTTTTT.

The rearrangement joins TRBV30 to TRBJ2-7; 7 bases are shared with TRBD2. V shed 3 bases, J shed 1 base, and the junction held 9 bases outside the gene matches. The germline gives CDR1 GTSNPN, CDR2 SVGIG (reference sequence). This CDR3 spans 15 amino acids. As DNA, the CDR3 is TGTGCCTGGAGCCGGGAGCGGGGATATTCCTACGAGCAGTACTTC. Its protein product is CAWSRERGYSYEQYF.

The rearrangement uses TRBV28 and TRBJ2-5; 9 bases fit TRBD1. The tail of the sequence fits TRBJ2-7 better, so the J call may be wrong. In germline, CDR1 is MDHEN, CDR2 SYDVKM. The CDR3 has 15 residues. CDR3 nucleotides: TGTGCCAGCAGTTTAGCCGGGACAGGGATCCACGAGCAGTACTTC. Translated, it gives CASSLAGTGIHEQYF.

The chain is built from TRBV28 and TRBJ2-7; 8 positions match TRBD2. The germline gives CDR1 MDHEN, CDR2 SYDVKM. J was trimmed by 6 bases and V by 6 bases; bases with no gene match: 16. The CDR3 loop spans 16 amino acids. The CDR3 DNA reads as TGTGCCAGCAGCCGAAGCGATTGGCTAGCGGGTCTCGAGCAGTACTTC. Amino acids: CASSRSDWLAGLEQYF.

The chain uses TRBV19 and TRBJ1-2, with D possibly matching TRBD1 (6 bases). CDR3 length: 15 amino acids. V shed 7 bases and J shed 6 bases, with 21 bases lying between them. CDR1 and CDR2 (germline): LNHDA, SQIVND (reference sequence). The CDR3 coding sequence is TGTGCCAGTACCCTACAGACAGGACGGCGTGATGGCTACACCTTC. Translating gives CASTLQTGRRDGYTF.

This chain uses TRBV4-1 with TRBJ1-2; 7 nucleotides agree with TRBD1. Germline V CDR1 and CDR2: MGHRA, YSYEKL. This CDR3 has 18 amino acids. Trimming at V came to 1 base and at J to 0 bases, leaving 11 bases not matched to a gene. The chain's CDR3 is CASSQGTMGTDSNYGYTF. The CDR3 bases are TGCGCCAGCAGCCAAGGGACCATGGGGACAGACTCTAACTATGGCTACACCTTC.